This T cell receptor (beta chain) was identified during a study of PD-1 blockade in classical Hodgkin lymphoma. Study-level findings and limits: At C4D1, TCR diversity had climbed significantly for CD4+ cells, though not for CD8+ cells.

Time point meaning: cycle 4 day 1 (C4D1), after more than five weeks of nivolumab. Every patient had relapsed following autologous stem cell transplantation, and cohorts differed in brentuximab vedotin exposure. The table came from immunoSEQ multiplex PCR; TCRdb's copy has only in-frame clones and leaves some out. Here the sample spans about 24,000 clones, about 70% being singletons. As regards this clone: Antigen specificity is unknown. Other DNA sequences in the sample encode the same CDR3.

CDR1 is MNHEY, CDR2 SVGAGI, per germline. V lost 0 bases and J 0 bases, leaving 5 bases between the germline ends. The CDR3 spans 15 residues. The specimen comprised peripheral blood mononuclear cells (PBMCs), sampled before the fourth cycle of nivolumab. This chain links TRBV6-5 with TRBJ1-4; D unresolved. This TCR was sampled from a human donor with classical Hodgkin lymphoma. CDR3 amino acids: CASSYSGATNEKLFF. CDR3 nucleotides: TGTGCCAGCAGTTACTCGGGTGCAACTAATGAAAAACTGTTTTTT.